This TCR beta chain was observed in a study of T cells after yellow fever vaccination. From germline, CDR1 is WNHNN and CDR2 SYGVQD (reference sequence). The CDR3 runs 12 residues. Trimming removed 8 bases at V and 6 bases at J, with 11 bases between. One entry per CDR3 protein, called by TCRdb with MiXCR from the 5' RACE reads. The sample lists roughly 300,000 distinct CDR3 sequences, roughly 8.6% occurring once. The sequence came from a man younger than 30 who received the YFV17D yellow fever vaccine. This sequence joins TRBV10-1 and TRBJ2-1; unclear D gene. The sequences come from PBMCs, collected around 45 days after the first yellow fever vaccination. The CDR3 protein is CASGPGPNEQFF. The CDR3, as DNA: TGCGCCAGCGGACCGGGTCCCAATGAGCAGTTCTTC.